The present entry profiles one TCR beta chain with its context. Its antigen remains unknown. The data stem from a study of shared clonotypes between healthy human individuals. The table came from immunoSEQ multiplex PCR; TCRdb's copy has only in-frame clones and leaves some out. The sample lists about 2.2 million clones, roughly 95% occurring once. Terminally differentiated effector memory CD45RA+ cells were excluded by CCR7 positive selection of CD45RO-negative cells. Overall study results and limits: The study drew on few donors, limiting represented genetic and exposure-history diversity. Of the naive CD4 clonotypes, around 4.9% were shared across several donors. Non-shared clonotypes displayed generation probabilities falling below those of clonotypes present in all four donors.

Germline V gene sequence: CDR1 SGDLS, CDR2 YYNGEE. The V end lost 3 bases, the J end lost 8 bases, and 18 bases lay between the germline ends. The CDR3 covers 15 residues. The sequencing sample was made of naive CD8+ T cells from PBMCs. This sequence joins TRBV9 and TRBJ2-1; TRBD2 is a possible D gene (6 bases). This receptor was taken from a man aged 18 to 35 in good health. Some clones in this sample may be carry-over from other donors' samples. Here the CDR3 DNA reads TGTGCCAGCAGCGGGTCCGTGACGGGGGTGGATGAGCAGTTCTTC. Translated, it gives CASSGSVTGVDEQFF. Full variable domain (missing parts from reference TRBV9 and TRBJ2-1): DSGVTQTPKHLITATGQRVTLRCSPRSGDLSVYWYQQSLDQGLQFLIQYYNGEERAKGNILERFSAQQFPDLHSELNLSSLELGDSALYFCASSGSVTGVDEQFFGPGTRLTVL.